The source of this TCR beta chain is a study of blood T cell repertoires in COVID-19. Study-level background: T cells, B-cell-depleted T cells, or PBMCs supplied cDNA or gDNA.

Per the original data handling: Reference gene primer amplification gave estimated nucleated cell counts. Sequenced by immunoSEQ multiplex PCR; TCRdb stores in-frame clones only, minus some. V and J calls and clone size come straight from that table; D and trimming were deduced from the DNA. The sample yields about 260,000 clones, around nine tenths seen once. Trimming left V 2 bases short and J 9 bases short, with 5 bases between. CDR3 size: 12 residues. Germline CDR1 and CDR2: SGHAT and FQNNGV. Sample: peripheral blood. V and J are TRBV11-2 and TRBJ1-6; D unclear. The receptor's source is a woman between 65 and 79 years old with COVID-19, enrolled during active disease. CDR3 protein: CASSLFFSPLHF. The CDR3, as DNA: TGTGCCAGCAGCTTATTCTTTTCACCCCTCCACTTT.